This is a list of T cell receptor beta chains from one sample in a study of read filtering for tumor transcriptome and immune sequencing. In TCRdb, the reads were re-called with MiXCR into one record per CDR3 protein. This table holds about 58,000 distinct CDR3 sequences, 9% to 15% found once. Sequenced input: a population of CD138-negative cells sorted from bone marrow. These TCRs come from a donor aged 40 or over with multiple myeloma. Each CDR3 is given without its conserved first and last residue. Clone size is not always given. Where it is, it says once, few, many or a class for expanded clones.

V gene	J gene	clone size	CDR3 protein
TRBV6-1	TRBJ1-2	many	ASSYADRAYGYT
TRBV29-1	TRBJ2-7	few	SVAGQTYEQY
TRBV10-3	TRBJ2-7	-	AISETRDNYEQY
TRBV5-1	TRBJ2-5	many	ASSLWGANPVVAETQY
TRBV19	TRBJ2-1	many	ASRGAGGLHEQF
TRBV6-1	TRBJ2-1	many	ASSRWGSYNEQF
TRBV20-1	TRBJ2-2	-	SAGVSGITGELF
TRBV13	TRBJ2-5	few	ASSLQTGRGEETQY
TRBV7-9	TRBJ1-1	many	ASSLSDNTEAF
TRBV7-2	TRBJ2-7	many	ASSLASGLQSYEQY
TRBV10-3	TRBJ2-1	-	AISDGISLSGRATNEQF
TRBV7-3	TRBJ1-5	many	ASSVQGGNQPQH
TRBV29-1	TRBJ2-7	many	SVTGGYEQY
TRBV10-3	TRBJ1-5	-	ASRNDEANNQPQH
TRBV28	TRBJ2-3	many	ASSDSQGSRLDTQY
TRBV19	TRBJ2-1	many	ASSTHRDYNEQF
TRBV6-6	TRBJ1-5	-	ASSYSVGYSNQPQH
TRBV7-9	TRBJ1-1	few	ASSRSEWVGTEAF
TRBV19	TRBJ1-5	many	ASSSQGLGQPQH
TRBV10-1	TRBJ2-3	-	ASSGRTGDPDTQY
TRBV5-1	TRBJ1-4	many	ASSRDLTNEKLF
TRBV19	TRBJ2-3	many	ASSTLGTGAHTQY
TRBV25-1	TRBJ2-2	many	ASSGRGGHDGELF
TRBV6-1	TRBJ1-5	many	ASRAGGERANQPQH
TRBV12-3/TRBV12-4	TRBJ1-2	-	ASSPTQGVHGYT
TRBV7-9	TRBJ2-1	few	ASSPPMRLAVYNEQF
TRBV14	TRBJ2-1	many	ASSQVTGSGQF
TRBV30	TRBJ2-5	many	AWSVLAKETQY
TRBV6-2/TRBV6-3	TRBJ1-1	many	ASQRPGLNTEAF
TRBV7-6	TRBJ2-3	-	ASSLALGRSTDTQY
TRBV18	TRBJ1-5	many	ASSVGGTGNQPQH